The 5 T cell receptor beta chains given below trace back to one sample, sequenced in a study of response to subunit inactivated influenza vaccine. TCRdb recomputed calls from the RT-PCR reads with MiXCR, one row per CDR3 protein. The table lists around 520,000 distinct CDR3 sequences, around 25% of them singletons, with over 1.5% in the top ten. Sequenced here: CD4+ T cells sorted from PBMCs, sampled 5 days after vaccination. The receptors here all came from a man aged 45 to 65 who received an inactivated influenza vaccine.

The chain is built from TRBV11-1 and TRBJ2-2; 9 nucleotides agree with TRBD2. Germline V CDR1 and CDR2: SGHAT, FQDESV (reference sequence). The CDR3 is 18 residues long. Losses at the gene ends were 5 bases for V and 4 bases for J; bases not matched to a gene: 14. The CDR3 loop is CASSKPRVSGRGTGELFF. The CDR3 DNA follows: TGTGCCAGCAGCAAGCCCAGAGTTAGCGGGAGAGGCACCGGGGAGCTGTTTTTT.

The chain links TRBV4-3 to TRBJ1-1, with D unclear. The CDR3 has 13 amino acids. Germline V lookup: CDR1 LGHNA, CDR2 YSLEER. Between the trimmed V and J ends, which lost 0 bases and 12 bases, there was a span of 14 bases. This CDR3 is CASSQDINRKTFF. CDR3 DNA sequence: TGCGCCAGCAGCCAAGATATTAACAGAAAGACTTTCTTT.

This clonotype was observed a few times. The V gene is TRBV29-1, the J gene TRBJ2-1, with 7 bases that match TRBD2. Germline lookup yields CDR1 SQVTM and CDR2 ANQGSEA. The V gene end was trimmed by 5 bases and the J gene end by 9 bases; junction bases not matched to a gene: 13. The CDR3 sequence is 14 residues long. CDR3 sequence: CSVRSLGGAGEQFF. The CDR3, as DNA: TGCAGCGTTAGGAGTCTGGGAGGGGCAGGTGAGCAGTTCTTC.

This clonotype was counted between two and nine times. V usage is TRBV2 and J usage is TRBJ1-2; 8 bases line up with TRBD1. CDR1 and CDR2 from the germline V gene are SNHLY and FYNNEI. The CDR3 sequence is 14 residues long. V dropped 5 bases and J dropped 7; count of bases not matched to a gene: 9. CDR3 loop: CASSFTDRGGGYTF. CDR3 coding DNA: TGTGCCAGCAGTTTTACTGACAGGGGCGGTGGCTACACCTTC. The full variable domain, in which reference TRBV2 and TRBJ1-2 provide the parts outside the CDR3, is EPEVTQTPSHQVTQMGQEVILRCVPISNHLYFYWYRQILGQKVEFLVSFYNNEISEKSEIFDDQFSVERPDGSNFTLKIRSTKLEDSAMYFCASSFTDRGGGYTFGSGTRLTVV.

This chain's CDR3 is CASSQVAGGIYEQFF. The DNA for the CDR3 is TGTGCCAGCAGCCAAGTGGCGGGAGGAATCTATGAGCAGTTCTTC. The chain combines TRBV3-1 with TRBJ2-1; 8 positions agree with TRBD2. The trim removed 1 base at V and 8 bases at J, leaving 7 bases unmatched. There are 15 residues in the CDR3. In germline, CDR1 is LGHDT, CDR2 YNNKEL (reference sequence).